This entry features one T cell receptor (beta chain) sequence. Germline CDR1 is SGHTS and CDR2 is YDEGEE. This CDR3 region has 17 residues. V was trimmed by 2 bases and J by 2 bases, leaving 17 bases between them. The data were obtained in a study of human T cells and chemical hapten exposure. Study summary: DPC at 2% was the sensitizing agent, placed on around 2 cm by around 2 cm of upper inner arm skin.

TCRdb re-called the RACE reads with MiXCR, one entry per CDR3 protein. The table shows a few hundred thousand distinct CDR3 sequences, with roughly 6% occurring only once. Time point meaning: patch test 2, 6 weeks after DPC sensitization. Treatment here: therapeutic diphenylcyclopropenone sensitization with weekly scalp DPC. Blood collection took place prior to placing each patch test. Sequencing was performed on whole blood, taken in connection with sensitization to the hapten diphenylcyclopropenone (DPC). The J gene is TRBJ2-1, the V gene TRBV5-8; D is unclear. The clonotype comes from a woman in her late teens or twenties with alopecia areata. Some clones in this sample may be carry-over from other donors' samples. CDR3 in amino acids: CASSFRPALGAYNEQFF. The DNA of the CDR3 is TGTGCCAGCAGCTTTCGACCGGCTTTGGGCGCCTACAATGAGCAGTTCTTC.